The clone carrying this T cell receptor beta chain showed up just a few times. Its antigen is as yet unknown. The data are from a study of T-cell memory formation after mild COVID-19. General study points: Of the contracting clones, CD4+ ones lay mainly in CM and EM, and CD8+ ones in EMRA.

The CDR3 sequence is 13 residues long. V lost 2 bases, J lost 7 bases, and 10 bases lay in between. Germline CDR1 reads SGHRS; CDR2 reads YFSETQ. Using its own MiXCR run on the 5' RACE reads, TCRdb lists one record per CDR3 protein. The table has about half a million distinct CDR3 sequences, approximately 18% seen once. The chain uses TRBV5-1 and TRBJ2-1; a possible D gene is TRBD2 (6 bases). The sequence was collected from an adult woman who had mild COVID-19 (a few samples of this study predate the infection). Cell type and time point are not known. The sequenced material came from PBMCs or a T cell subset sorted from them (not recorded which). The CDR3, as DNA: TGCGCCAGCAGCTTCCTGGGGAGGAATGAGCAGTTCTTC. It translates to CASSFLGRNEQFF.